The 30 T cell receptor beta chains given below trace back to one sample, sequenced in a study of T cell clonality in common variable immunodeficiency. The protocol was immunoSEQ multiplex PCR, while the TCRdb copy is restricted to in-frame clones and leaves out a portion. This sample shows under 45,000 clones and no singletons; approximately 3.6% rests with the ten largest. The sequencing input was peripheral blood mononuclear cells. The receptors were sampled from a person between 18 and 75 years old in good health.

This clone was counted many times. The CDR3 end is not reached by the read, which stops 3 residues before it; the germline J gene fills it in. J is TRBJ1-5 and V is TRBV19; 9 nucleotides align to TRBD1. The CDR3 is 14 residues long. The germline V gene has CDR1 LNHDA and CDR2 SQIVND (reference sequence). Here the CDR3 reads CASKQDRGREPQHF. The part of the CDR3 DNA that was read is TGTGCCAGTAAGCAAGACAGGGGGAGGGAACCC.

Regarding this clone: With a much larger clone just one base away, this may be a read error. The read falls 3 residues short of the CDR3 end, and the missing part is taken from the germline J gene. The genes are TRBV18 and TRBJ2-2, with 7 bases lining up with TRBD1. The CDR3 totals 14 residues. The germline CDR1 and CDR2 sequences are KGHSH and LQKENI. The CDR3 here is CASSSRDRFEKLFF. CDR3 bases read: TGTGCCAGCTCAAGCCGGGACAGATTTGAAAAG.

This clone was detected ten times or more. Incomplete CDR3 DNA: TGTGCCAGCAGTTTAAATCTAGCCAAAAACATT. It yields the protein CASSLNLAKNI. The CDR3 reads in full as CASSLNLAKNIQYF. The chain employs TRBV28 and TRBJ2-4; the D is unclear. Read sequence stops 3 residues before the CDR3 end, and the germline J gene provides the missing end. Trimming shortened V by 2 bases and J by 0 bases, and 5 bases separated the two germline ends. Germline V gene lookup returns CDR1 MDHEN and CDR2 SYDVKM. This CDR3 spans 14 amino acids.

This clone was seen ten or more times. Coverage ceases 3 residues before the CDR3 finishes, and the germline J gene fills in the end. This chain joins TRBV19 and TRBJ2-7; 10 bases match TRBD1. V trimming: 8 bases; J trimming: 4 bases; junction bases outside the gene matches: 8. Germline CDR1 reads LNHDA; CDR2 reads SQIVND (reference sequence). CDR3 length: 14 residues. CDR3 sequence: CASRGTGDGYEQYF. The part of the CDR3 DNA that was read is TGTGCCAGTCGGGGGACAGGGGATGGGTACGAG.

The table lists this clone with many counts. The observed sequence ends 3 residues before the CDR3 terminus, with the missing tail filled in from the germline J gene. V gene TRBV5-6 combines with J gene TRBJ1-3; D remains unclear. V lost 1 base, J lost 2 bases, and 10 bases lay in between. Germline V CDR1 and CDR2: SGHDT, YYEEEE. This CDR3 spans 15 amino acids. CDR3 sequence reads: CASSLWQAPGNTIYF. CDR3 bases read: TGTGCCAGCAGCTTGTGGCAGGCCCCTGGAAACACC.

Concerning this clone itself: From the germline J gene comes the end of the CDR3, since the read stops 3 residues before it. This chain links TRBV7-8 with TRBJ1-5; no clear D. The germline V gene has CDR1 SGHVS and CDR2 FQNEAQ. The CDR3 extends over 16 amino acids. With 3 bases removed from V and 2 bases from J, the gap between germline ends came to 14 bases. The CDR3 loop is CASSFGGDLRNQPQHF. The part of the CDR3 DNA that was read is TGTGCCAGCAGCTTCGGCGGGGATCTTCGCAATCAGCCC.

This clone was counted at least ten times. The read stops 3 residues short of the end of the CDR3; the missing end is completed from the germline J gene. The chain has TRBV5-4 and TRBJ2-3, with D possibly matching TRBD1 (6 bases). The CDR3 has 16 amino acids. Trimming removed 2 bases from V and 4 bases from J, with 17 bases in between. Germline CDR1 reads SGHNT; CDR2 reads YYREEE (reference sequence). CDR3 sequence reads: CASSLVSLSGADTQYF. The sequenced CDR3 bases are TGTGCCAGCAGCTTAGTCTCTCTCTCAGGGGCAGATACG.

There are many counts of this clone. The CDR3 loop is CASSPPGLLADTQYF. CDR3 bases read: TGCGCCAGCAGTCCTCCCGGACTACTTGCGGATACG. The V and J genes are TRBV10-1 and TRBJ2-3, with D possibly TRBD2 on 6 matching bases. The CDR3 is cut off 3 residues early in the read; its end comes from the germline J gene. Trimming took off 5 bases at V and 6 bases at J, with 18 bases between the two ends. The germline V gene encodes CDR1 WNHNN and CDR2 SYGVQD (reference sequence). The CDR3 length is 15 residues.

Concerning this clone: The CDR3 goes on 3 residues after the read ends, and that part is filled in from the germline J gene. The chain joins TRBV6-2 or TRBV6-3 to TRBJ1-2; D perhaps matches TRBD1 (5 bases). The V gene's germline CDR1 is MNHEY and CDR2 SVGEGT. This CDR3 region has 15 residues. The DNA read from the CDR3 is TGTGCCAGCACTCCGGGACTAGCCAACTCCGGGAAC. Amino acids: CASTPGLANSGN. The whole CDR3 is CASTPGLANSGNYTF.

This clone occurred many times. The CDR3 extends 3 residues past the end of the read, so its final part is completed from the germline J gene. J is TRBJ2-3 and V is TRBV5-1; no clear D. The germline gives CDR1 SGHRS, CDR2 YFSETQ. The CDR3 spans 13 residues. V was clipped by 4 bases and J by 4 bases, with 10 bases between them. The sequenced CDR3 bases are TGCGCCAGCAGCCCCGAGGCCTCAGATACG. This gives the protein CASSPEASDT. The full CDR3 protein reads CASSPEASDTQYF.

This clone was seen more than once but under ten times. CDR3 sequence reads: CAAETSEYEQYF. Incomplete CDR3 DNA: TGTGCCGCCGAGACTAGCGAGTACGAG. V usage is TRBV2 and J usage is TRBJ2-7, with 8 bases fitting TRBD2. From the germline J gene comes the end of the CDR3, since the read stops 3 residues before it. J was trimmed by 4 bases and V by 11 bases; bases with no gene match: 7. The CDR3 contains 12 residues. The germline CDR1 and CDR2 sequences are SNHLY and FYNNEI.

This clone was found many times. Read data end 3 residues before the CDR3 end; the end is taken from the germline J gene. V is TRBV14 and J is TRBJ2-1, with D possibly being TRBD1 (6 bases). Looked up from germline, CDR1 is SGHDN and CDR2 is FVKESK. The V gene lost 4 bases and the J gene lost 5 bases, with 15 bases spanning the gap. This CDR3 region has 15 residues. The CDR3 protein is CASSPLNHRDNEQFF. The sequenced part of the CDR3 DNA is TGTGCCAGCAGCCCCCTGAACCACAGGGACAATGAG. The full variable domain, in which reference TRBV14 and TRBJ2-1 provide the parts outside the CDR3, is EAGVTQFPSHSVIEKGQTVTLRCDPISGHDNLYWYRRVMGKEIKFLLHFVKESKQDESGMPNNRFLAERTGGTYSTLKVQPAELEDSGVYFCASSPLNHRDNEQFFGPGTRLTVL.

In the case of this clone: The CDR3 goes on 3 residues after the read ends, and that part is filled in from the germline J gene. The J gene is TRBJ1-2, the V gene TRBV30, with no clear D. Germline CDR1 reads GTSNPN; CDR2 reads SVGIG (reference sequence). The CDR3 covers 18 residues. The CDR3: CAWDRTPLAHPSYNDYTF. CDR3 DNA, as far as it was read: TGTGCCTGGGACCGGACCCCACTAGCGCACCCATCCTACAATGAC. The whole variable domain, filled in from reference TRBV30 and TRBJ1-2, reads SQTIHQWPATLVQPVGSPLSLECTVEGTSNPNLYWYRQAAGRGLQLLFYSVGIGQISSEVPQNLSASRPQDRQFILSSKKLLLSDSGFYLCAWDRTPLAHPSYNDYTFGSGTRLTVV.

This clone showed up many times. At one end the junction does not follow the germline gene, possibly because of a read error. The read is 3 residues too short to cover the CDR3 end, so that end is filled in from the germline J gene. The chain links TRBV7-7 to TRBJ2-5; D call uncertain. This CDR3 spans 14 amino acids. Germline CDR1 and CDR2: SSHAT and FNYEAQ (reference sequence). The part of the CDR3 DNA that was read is TGTGCTAGCAGCTTAGACGTAGGGCAAGAGACC. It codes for CASSLDVGQET. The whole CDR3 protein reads CASSLDVGQETQYF.

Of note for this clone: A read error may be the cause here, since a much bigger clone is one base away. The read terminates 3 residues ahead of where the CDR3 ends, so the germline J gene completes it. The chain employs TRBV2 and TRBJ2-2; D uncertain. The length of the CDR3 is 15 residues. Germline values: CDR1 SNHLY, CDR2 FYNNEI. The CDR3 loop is CASSPDTVADEKLFF. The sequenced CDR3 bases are TGTGCCAGCAGTCCCGACACGGTGGCTGATGAAAAG.

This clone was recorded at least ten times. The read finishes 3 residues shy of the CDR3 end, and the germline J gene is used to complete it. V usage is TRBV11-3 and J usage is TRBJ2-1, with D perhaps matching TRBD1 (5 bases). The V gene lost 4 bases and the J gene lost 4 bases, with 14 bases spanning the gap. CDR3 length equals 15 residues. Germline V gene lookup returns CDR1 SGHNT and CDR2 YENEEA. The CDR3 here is CASSYRQSPYNEQFF. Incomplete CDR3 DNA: TGTGCCAGCAGCTACCGACAGAGCCCTTACAATGAG.

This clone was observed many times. This CDR3 reads CASSSLRLAGGQSYNEQFF. The covered CDR3 bases are TGTGCCAGCAGCTCACTTCGGCTAGCGGGAGGTCAGTCCTACAATGAG. The rearrangement joins TRBV14 to TRBJ2-1, with 11 positions matching TRBD2. The read ends 3 residues early relative to the CDR3; the germline J gene fills the gap. This CDR3 is built from 19 residues. CDR1 and CDR2 from the germline V gene are SGHDN and FVKESK. The V gene end was trimmed by 5 bases and the J gene end by 1 base; junction bases not matched to a gene: 13.

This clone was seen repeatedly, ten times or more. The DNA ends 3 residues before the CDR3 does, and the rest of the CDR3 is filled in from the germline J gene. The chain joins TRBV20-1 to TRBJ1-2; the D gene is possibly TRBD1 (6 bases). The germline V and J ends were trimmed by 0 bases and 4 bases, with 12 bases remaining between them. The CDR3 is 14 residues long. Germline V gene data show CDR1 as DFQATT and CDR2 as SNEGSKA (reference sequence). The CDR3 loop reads CSAREAGQFYGYTF. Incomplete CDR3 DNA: TGCAGTGCTAGAGAAGCCGGACAGTTCTATGGC.

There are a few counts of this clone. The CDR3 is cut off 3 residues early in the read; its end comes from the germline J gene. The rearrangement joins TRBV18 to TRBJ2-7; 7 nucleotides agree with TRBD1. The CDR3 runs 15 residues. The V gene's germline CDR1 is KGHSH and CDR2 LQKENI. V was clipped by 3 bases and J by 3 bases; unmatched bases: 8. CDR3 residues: CASSPKTGIGYEQYF. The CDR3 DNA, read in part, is TGTGCCAGCTCACCGAAGACAGGGATCGGCTACGAG.

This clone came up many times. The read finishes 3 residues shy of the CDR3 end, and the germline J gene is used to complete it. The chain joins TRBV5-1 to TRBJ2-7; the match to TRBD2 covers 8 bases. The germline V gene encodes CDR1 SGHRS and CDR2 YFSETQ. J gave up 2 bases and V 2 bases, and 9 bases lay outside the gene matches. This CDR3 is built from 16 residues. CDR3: CASSFEITGLAYEQYF. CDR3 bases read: TGCGCCAGCAGCTTCGAGATTACGGGACTAGCCTACGAG.

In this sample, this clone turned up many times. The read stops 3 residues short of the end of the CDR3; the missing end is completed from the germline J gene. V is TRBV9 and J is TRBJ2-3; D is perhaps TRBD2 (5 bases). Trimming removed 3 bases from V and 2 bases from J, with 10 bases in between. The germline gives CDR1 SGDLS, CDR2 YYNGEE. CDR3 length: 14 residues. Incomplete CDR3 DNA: TGTGCCAGCAGCGCAAGCGGATCCACAGATACG. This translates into CASSASGSTDT. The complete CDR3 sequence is CASSASGSTDTQYF.

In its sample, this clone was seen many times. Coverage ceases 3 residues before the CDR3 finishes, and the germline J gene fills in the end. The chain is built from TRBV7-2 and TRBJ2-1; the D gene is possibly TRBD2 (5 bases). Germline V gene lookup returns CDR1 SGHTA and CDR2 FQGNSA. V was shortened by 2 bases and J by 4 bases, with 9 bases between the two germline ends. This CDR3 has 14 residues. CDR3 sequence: CASSLSGMYNEQFF. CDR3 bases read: TGTGCCAGCAGCTTATCGGGGATGTACAATGAG.

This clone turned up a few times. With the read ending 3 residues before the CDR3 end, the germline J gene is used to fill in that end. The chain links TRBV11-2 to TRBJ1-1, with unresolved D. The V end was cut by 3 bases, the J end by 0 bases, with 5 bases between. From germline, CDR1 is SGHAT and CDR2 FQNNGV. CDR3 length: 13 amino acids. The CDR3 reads CASSLRLNTEAFF. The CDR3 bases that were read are TGTGCCAGCAGCTTGCGGCTGAACACTGAA.

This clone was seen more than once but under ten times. CDR3 sequence reads: CASSETGGLNSPLFF. Partial CDR3 DNA: TGTGCCAGCAGTGAAACGGGGGGGCTTAATTCACCA. The chain employs TRBV6-1 and TRBJ1-4; weak D call: TRBD1 (6 bases). The CDR3 end lies 3 residues beyond the end of the read and is filled in from the germline J gene. The CDR3 loop spans 15 amino acids. Per germline, CDR1 MNHNS and CDR2 SASEGT.

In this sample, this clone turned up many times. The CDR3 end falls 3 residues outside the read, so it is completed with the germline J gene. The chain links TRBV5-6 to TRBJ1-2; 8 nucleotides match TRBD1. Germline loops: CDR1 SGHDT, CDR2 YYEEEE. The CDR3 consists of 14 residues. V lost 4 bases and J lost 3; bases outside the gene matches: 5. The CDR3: CASSRDRGHYGYTF. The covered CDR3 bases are TGTGCCAGCAGCCGAGACAGGGGACACTATGGC.

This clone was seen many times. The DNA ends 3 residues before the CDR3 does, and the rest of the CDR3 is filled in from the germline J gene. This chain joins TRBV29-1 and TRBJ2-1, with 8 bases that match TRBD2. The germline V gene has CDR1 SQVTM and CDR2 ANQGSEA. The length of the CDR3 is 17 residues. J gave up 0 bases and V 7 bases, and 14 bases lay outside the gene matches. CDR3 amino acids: CSGGRKLSGSSYNEQFF. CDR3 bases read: TGCAGCGGTGGGAGAAAGCTGAGCGGGAGCTCCTACAATGAG.

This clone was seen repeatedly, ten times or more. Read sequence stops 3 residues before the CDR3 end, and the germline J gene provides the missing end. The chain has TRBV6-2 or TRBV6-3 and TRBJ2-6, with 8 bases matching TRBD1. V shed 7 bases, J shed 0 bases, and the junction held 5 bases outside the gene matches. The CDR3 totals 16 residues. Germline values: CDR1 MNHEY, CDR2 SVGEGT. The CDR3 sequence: CASTDRGSSGANVLTF. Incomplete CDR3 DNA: TGTGCCAGCACTGACAGGGGAAGCTCTGGGGCCAACGTC.

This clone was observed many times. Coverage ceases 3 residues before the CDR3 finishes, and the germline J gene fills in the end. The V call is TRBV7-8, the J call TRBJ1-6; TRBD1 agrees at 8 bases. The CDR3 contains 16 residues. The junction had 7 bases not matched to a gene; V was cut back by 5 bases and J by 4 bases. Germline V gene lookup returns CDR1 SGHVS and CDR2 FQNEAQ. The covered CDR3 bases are TGTGCCAGCAGCGTGGGGACAGGCCTTTATAATTCACCC. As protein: CASSVGTGLYNSP. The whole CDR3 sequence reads CASSVGTGLYNSPLHF.

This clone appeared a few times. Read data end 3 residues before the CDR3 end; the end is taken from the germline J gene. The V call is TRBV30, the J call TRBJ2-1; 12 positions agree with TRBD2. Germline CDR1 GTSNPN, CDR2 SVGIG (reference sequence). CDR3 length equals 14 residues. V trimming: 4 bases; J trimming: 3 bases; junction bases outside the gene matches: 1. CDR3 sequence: CAWTSGGGYNEQFF. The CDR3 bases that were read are TGTGCCTGGACTAGCGGGGGGGGCTACAATGAG.

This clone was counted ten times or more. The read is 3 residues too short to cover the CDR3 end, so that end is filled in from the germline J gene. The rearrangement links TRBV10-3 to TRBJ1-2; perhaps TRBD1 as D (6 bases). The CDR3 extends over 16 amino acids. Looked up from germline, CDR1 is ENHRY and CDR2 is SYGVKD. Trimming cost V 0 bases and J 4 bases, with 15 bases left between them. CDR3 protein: CAISESWTATFYGYTF. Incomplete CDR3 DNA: TGTGCCATCAGTGAGTCCTGGACAGCGACCTTCTATGGC.